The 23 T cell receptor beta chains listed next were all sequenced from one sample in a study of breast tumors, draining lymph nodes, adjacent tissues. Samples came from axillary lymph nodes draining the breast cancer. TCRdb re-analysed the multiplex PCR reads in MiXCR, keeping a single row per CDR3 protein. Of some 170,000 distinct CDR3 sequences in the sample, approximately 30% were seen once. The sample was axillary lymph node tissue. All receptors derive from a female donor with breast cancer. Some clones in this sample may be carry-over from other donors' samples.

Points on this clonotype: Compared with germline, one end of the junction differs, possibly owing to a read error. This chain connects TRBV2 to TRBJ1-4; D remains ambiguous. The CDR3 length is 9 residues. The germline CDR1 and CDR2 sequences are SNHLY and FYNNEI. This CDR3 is CASSERLFF. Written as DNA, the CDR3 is TGTGCCAGCTCCGAAAGACTGTTTTTT. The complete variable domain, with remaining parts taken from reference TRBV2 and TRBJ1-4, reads EPEVTQTPSHQVTQMGQEVILRCVPISNHLYFYWYRQILGQKVEFLVSFYNNEISEKSEIFDDQFSVERPDGSNFTLKIRSTKLEDSAMYFCASSERLFFGSGTQLSVL.

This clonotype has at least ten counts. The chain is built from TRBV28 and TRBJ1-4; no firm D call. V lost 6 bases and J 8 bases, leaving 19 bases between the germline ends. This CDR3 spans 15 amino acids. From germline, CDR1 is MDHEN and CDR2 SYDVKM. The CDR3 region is CASRPERTKREKLFF. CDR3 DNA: TGTGCCAGCAGGCCCGAGCGCACCAAGAGGGAAAAACTGTTTTTT.

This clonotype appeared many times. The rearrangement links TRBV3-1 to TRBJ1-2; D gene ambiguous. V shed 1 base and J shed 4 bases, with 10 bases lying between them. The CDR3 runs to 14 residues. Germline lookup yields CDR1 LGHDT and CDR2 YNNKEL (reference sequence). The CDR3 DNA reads TGTGCCAGCAGCCAAGGAGAAGGACCCTATGGCTACACCTTC. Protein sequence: CASSQGEGPYGYTF.

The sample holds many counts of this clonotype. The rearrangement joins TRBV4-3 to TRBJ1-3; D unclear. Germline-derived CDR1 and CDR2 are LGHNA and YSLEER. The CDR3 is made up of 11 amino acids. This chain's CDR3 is CAQGGENTIYF. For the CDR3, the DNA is TGCGCGCAAGGAGGAGAAAACACCATATATTTT.

DNA of the CDR3: TGTGCCAGCAGTTTGAGGAGAGGGGGACAGGGGGTTTACGAGCAGTACTTC. Translating gives CASSLRRGGQGVYEQYF. The chain employs TRBV6-5 and TRBJ2-7; TRBD1 agrees at 11 bases. Germline V gene lookup returns CDR1 MNHEY and CDR2 SVGAGI. J lost 4 bases, V lost 4 bases, and 12 bases had no gene match. The CDR3 covers 17 residues.

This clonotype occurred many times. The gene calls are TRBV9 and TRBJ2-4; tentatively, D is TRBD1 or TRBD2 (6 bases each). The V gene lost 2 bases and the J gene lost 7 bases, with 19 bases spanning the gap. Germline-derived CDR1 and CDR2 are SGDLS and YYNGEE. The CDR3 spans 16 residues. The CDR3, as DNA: TGTGCCAGCAGCGTCGGCAGGGGAGGTAGCACGAACATTCAGTACTTC. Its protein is CASSVGRGGSTNIQYF.

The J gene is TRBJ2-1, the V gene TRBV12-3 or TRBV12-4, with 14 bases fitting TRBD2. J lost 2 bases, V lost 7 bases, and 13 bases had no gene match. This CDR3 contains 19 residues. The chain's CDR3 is CASTFGRGLAGGPYNEQFF. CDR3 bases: TGTGCCAGCACCTTCGGTCGTGGACTAGCGGGAGGTCCCTACAATGAGCAGTTCTTC.

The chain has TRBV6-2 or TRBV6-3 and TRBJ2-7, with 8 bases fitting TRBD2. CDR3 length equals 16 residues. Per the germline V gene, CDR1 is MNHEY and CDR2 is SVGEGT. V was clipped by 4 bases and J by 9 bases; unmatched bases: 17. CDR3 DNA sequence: TGTGCCAGCAGTTCCCCCCGCGCGGGAGGCGGGCGCGGGCAGTACTTC. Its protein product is CASSSPRAGGGRGQYF.

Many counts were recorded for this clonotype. The CDR3 DNA follows: TGTGCCAGCAGCCAAGTTCTAGCGGGGATACCTGGGGCCAACGTCCTGACTTTC. Translating gives CASSQVLAGIPGANVLTF. This chain links TRBV3-1 with TRBJ2-6, with TRBD2 matching 9 bases. The germline V gene encodes CDR1 LGHDT and CDR2 YNNKEL (reference sequence). The CDR3 covers 18 residues. V was pared by 1 base and J by 2 bases, with 6 bases of the junction left unmatched. Using reference TRBV3-1 and TRBJ2-6 for the parts outside the CDR3, the full variable domain is DTAVSQTPKYLVTQMGNDKSIKCEQNLGHDTMYWYKQDSKKFLKIMFSYNNKELIINETVPNRFSPKSPDKAHLNLHINSLELGDSAVYFCASSQVLAGIPGANVLTFGAGSRLTVL.

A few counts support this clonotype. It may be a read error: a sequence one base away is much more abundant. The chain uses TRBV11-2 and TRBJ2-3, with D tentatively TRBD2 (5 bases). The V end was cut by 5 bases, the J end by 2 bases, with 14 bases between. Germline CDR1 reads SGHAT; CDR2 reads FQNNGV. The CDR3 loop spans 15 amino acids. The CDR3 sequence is CASSTRLLATDTQYF. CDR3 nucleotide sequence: TGTGCCAGCAGCACCCGACTACTCGCCACAGATACGCAGTATTTT. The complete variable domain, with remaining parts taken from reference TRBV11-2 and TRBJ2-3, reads EAGVAQSPRYKIIEKRQSVAFWCNPISGHATLYWYQQILGQGPKLLIQFQNNGVVDDSQLPKDRFSAERLKGVDSTLKIQPAKLEDSAVYLCASSTRLLATDTQYFGPGTRLTVL.

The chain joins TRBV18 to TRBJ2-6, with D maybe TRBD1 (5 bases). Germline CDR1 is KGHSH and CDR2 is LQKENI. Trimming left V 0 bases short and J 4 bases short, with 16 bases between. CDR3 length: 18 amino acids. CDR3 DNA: TGTGCCAGCTCACCACCAGGCAGGGTCCTGACCGGGGCCAACGTCCTGACTTTC. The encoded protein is CASSPPGRVLTGANVLTF.

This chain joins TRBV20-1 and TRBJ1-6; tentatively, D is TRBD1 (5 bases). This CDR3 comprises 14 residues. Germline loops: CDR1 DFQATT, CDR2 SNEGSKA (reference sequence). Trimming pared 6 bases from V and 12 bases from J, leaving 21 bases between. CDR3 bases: TGCAGTGCCTCCGGGACCGATGTTACGGTACCCCTCCACTTT. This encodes CSASGTDVTVPLHF.

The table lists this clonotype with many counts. CDR3 residues: CASSRQGVENSPLHF. The DNA of the CDR3 is TGTGCCAGCAGTCGGCAGGGGGTAGAGAATTCACCCCTCCACTTT. The chain employs TRBV5-5 and TRBJ1-6; 7 bases agree with TRBD1. CDR3 length: 15 residues. V lost 5 bases to trimming and J lost 7 bases; unmatched junction nucleotides: 9. CDR1 SGHKS and CDR2 YYEKEE come from the germline V gene (reference sequence).

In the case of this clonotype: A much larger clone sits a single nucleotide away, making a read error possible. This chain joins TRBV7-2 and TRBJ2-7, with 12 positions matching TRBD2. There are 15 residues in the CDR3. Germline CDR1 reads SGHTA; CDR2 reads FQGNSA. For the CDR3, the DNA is TGTGCCAGCAGCCCCCAGACTAGCGGGGGCACAGAGCAGCACTTC. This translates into CASSPQTSGGTEQHF.

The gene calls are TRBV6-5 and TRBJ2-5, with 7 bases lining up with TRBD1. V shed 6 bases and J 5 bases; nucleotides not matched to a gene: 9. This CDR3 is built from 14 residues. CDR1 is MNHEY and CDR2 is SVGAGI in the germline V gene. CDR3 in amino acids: CASRVTGSMETQYF. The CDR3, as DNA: TGTGCCAGCAGGGTGACAGGGTCAATGGAGACCCAGTACTTC.

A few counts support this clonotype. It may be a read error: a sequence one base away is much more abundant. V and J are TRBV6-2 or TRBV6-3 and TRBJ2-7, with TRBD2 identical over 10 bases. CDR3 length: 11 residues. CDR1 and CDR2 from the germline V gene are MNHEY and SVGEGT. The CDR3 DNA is TGTGCCAGCAGTCATGGTCTAGCGGGAGAGGTC. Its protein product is CASSHGLAGEV.

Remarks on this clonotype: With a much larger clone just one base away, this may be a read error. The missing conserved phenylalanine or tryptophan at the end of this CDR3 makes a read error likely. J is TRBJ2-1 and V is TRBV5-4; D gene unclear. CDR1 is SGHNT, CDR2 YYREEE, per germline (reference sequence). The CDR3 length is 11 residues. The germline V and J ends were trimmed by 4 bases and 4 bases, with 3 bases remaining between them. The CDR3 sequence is CASSQYNEQFL. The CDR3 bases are TGTGCCAGCAGCCAGTACAATGAGCAGTTCCTC.

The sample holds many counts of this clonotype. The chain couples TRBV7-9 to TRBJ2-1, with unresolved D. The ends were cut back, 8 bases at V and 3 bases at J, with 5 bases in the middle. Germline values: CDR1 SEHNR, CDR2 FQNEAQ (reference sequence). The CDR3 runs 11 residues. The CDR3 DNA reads TGTGCCAGCGCGGACTACAATGAGCAGTTCTTC. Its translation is CASADYNEQFF.

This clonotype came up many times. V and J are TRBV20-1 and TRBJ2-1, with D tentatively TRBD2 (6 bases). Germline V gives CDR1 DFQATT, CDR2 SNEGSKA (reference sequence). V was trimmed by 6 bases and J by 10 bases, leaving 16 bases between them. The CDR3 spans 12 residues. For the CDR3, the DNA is TGCAGTGCCCGAGGTTGGACTATGGAGCAGTTCTTC. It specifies CSARGWTMEQFF.

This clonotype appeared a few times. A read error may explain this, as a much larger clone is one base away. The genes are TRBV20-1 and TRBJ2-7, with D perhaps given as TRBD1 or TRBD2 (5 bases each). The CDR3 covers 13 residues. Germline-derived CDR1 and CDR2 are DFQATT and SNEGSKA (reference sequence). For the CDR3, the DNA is TGCAGTGCTAGAGTGGGGACGGAGTACGCGCAGTACTTC. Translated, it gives CSARVGTEYAQYF.

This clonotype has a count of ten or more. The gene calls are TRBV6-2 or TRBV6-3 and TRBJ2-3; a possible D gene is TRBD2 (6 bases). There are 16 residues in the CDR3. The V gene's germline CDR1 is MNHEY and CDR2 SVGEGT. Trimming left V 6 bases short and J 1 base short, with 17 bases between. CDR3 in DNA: TGTGCCAGCAGGGCCCGACTAGGGGTGGGCACAGATACGCAGTATTTT. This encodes CASRARLGVGTDTQYF.

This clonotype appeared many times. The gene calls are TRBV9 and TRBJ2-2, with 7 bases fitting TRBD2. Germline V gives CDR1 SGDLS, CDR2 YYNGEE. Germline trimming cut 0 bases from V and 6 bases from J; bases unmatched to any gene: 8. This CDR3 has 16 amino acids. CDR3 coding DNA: TGTGCCAGCAGCGTAGGAGCGGGGAACTTCCCCGGGGAGCTGTTTTTT. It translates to CASSVGAGNFPGELFF.

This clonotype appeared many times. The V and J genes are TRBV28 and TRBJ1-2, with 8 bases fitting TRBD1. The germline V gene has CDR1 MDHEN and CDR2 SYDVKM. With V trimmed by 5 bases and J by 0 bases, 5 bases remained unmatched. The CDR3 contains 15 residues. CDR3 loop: CASSPGQGPNYGYTF. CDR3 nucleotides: TGTGCCAGCAGTCCAGGACAGGGTCCTAACTATGGCTACACCTTC.